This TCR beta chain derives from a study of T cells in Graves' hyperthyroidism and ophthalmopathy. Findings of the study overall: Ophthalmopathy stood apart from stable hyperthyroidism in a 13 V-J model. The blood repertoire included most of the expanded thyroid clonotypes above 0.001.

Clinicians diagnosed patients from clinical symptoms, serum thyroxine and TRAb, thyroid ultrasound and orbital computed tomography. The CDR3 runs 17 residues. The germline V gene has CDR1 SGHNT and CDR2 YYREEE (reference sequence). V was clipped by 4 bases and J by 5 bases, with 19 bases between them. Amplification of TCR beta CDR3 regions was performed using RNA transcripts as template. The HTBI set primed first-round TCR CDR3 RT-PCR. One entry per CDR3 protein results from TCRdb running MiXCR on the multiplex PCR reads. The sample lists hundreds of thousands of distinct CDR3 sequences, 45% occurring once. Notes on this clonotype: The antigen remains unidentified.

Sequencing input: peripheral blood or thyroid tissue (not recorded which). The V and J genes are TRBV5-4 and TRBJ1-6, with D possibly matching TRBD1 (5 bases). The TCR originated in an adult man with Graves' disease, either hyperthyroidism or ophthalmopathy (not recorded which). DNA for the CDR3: TGTGCCAGCAGCCAGGGCCCAGGGACGGGGGATAATTCACCCCTCCACTTT. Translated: CASSQGPGTGDNSPLHF.